This T cell receptor beta chain was profiled in a study of blood T cell repertoires in COVID-19. Patients of the Seattle cohort, enrolled during active infection, were followed longitudinally. The CDR3 is 16 amino acids. CDR1 MNHEY and CDR2 SVGAGI come from the germline V gene. The junction had 7 bases not matched to a gene; V was cut back by 4 bases and J by 2 bases. TCRdb's copy holds only in-frame clones and misses some; the assay was immunoSEQ multiplex PCR. The table includes 200,000 or so clones, about four fifths detected once. The V and J genes are TRBV6-5 and TRBJ2-7; 11 bases match TRBD1. This clonotype originated in a woman over 75 with COVID-19, enrolled during active disease. Material for sequencing was peripheral blood. The CDR3 nucleotides read TGTGCCAGCAGTTCCCGTGGGGACAGGGGGACCTACGAGCAGTACTTC. Amino acid sequence: CASSSRGDRGTYEQYF.